This TCR beta chain was identified in a study of response to subunit inactivated influenza vaccine. A few counts support this clonotype. A clone one base away is much larger, so this may be a read error. This CDR3 is built from 10 residues. CDR1 is SGHTA, CDR2 FQGTGA, per germline. Trimming pared 7 bases from V and 2 bases from J, leaving 0 bases between. TCRdb re-called the RT-PCR reads with MiXCR, one entry per CDR3 protein. The table lists fewer than 600,000 distinct CDR3 sequences, 7.2% of them singletons. The sequences come from PBMCs from blood, collected approximately 25 months after vaccination. The receptor was isolated from a man aged 50 to 75 who received an inactivated influenza vaccine. This rearrangement joins TRBV7-3 to TRBJ2-1; D remains unclear. For the CDR3, the DNA is TGTGCCAGCACCTACAATGAGCAGTTCTTC. Its translation: CASTYNEQFF.